One and the same sample provided the 29 T cell receptor beta chains below, sequenced in a study of blood T cell repertoires in COVID-19. Only in-frame clones appear in the TCRdb table, and some are missing; sequencing was by immunoSEQ multiplex PCR. The sample has 260,000 or so clones, roughly 79% seen once; the top ten hold roughly 8%. The sequenced sample was peripheral blood. These receptors were taken from a woman of 80 years or more with COVID-19, enrolled during active disease.

This rearrangement joins TRBV5-1 to TRBJ2-1; 15 bases map to TRBD2. Germline lookup yields CDR1 SGHRS and CDR2 YFSETQ. With V trimmed by 5 bases and J by 5 bases, 2 bases remained unmatched. The CDR3 is made up of 15 amino acids. CDR3 in amino acids: CASRRTSGGDNEQFF. Written as DNA, the CDR3 is TGCGCCAGCAGGCGGACTAGCGGGGGGGACAATGAGCAGTTCTTC.

The chain employs TRBV7-8 and TRBJ1-1, with 8 bases aligning to TRBD1. The CDR3 sequence is 17 residues long. Unmatched junction bases numbered 12, after V lost 5 bases and J lost 1 base. The germline gives CDR1 SGHVS, CDR2 FQNEAQ. CDR3 region: CASSPGGRTGRNTEAFF. The CDR3 bases are TGTGCCAGCAGCCCCGGCGGTCGGACAGGGAGGAACACTGAAGCTTTCTTT.

The chain is built from TRBV5-1 and TRBJ2-3; 7 nucleotides line up with TRBD2. CDR3 length: 12 residues. CDR1 is SGHRS and CDR2 is YFSETQ in the germline V gene. The V segment lost 4 bases and the J segment 5 bases; nucleotides outside the gene matches: 1. The CDR3 spells CASSPGGDTQYF. The CDR3 nucleotides read TGCGCCAGCAGCCCGGGAGGAGATACGCAGTATTTT.

This clone was seen a handful of times. This chain connects TRBV5-1 to TRBJ2-5, with D possibly TRBD2 on 6 matching bases. V shed 4 bases and J shed 4 bases, with 14 bases lying between them. The CDR3 length is 14 residues. The V gene's germline CDR1 is SGHRS and CDR2 YFSETQ. The CDR3, as DNA: TGCGCCAGCAGCCGCTTGCCGGGAGCAGAGACCCAGTACTTC. Amino acids: CASSRLPGAETQYF.

This chain uses TRBV19 with TRBJ1-2; D perhaps matches TRBD1 (5 bases). The CDR3 is made up of 15 amino acids. CDR1 and CDR2 from the germline V gene are LNHDA and SQIVND (reference sequence). V was trimmed by 7 bases and J by 5 bases, leaving 20 bases between them. CDR3 sequence reads: CASTPLGGGGYGYTF. In DNA, the CDR3 is TGTGCCAGTACCCCCCTCGGGGGAGGCGGATATGGCTACACCTTC.

The table lists this clone with many counts. The chain links TRBV11-2 to TRBJ2-2, with D perhaps TRBD1 (6 bases). The V end lost 6 bases, the J end lost 9 bases, and 14 bases lay between the germline ends. The germline gives CDR1 SGHAT, CDR2 FQNNGV. The CDR3 contains 13 residues. CDR3 DNA sequence: TGTGCCAGCAGTTACCCCAGGGGCTGGGAGCTGTTTTTT. The encoded protein is CASSYPRGWELFF.

CDR3 in DNA: TGTGCCAGTGGGCCTCGGACTACCCACTACGAGCAGTACTTC. Its translation is CASGPRTTHYEQYF. V is TRBV5-4 and J is TRBJ2-7, with D perhaps TRBD2 (6 bases). Trimming took off 8 bases at V and 3 bases at J, with 18 bases between the two ends. CDR3 length: 14 residues. Germline V CDR1 and CDR2: SGHNT, YYREEE (reference sequence).

This clone was seen a few times. V usage is TRBV27 and J usage is TRBJ1-3; D might be TRBD1 (5 bases). CDR1 is MNHEY and CDR2 is SMNVEV in the germline V gene (reference sequence). The CDR3 sequence is 14 residues long. Trimming removed 8 bases from V and 1 base from J, with 12 bases in between. CDR3 nucleotides: TGTGCCAGCCGGGAGGGGCTGTCTGGAAACACCATATATTTT. This sequence encodes CASREGLSGNTIYF.

The genes are TRBV7-3 and TRBJ2-5; D ambiguous. V shed 1 base and J shed 2 bases, with 8 bases lying between them. CDR1 is SGHTA, CDR2 FQGTGA, per germline. The CDR3 sequence is 14 residues long. The CDR3 DNA sequence: TGTGCCAGCAGCTTAAGAGGAGCTCAAGAGACCCAGTACTTC. Its translation is CASSLRGAQETQYF. Complete variable domain (other parts from reference TRBV7-3 and TRBJ2-5): GAGVSQTPSNKVTEKGKYVELRCDPISGHTALYWYRQSLGQGPEFLIYFQGTGAADDSGLPNDRFFAVRPEGSVSTLKIQRTERGDSAVYLCASSLRGAQETQYFGPGTRLLVL.

This clone was counted a few times. This chain uses TRBV5-1 with TRBJ1-3, with 7 bases matching TRBD1. Germline CDR1 is SGHRS and CDR2 is YFSETQ. V shed 4 bases and J 0 bases; nucleotides not matched to a gene: 4. The CDR3 covers 15 residues. The CDR3 DNA sequence: TGCGCCAGCAGCCCCGGGACAGCCTCTGGAAACACCATATATTTT. Its translation: CASSPGTASGNTIYF.

The rearrangement joins TRBV18 to TRBJ2-1; 7 nucleotides line up with TRBD1. V lost 3 bases, J lost 2 bases, and 10 bases stayed unmatched. In germline, CDR1 is KGHSH, CDR2 LQKENI. The CDR3 is 17 residues long. CDR3 sequence: CASSPPKGAVPYNEQFF. The CDR3 nucleotides are TGTGCCAGCTCACCTCCTAAGGGGGCAGTACCCTACAATGAGCAGTTCTTC.

The chain has TRBV24-1 and TRBJ2-5; tentative D call: TRBD2 (6 bases). Trimming stripped 9 bases from V and 1 base from J, with 20 bases between. CDR1 is KGHDR and CDR2 is SFDVKD in the germline V gene. The CDR3 spans 16 residues. The CDR3 spells CATGVGGQGGQETQYF. Here the CDR3 DNA reads TGTGCCACCGGAGTGGGGGGTCAGGGAGGCCAAGAGACCCAGTACTTC.

The chain is built from TRBV4-1 and TRBJ1-2, with D unresolved. The CDR3 spans 15 residues. CDR1 and CDR2 from the germline V gene are MGHRA and YSYEKL. V lost 2 bases, J lost 4 bases, and 14 bases lay in between. The CDR3, as DNA: TGCGCCAGCAGCCAAACGGGAATTGGCGCCTATGGCTACACCTTC. Protein: CASSQTGIGAYGYTF.

This clone was found once. Written as DNA, the CDR3 is TGTGCCAGCAGTCAGACTAGCTTGGATACGCAGTATTTT. Its protein product is CASSQTSLDTQYF. This sequence joins TRBV27 and TRBJ2-3, with 7 bases fitting TRBD2. The CDR3 totals 13 residues. V lost 5 bases to trimming and J lost 6 bases; unmatched junction nucleotides: 5. Looked up from germline, CDR1 is MNHEY and CDR2 is SMNVEV (reference sequence).

This clone has a single count. The CDR3 loop is CASSRQGREAFF. The DNA for the CDR3 is TGTGCCAGCAGCCGACAGGGGCGAGAGGCTTTCTTT. The chain links TRBV11-2 to TRBJ1-1, with 8 positions matching TRBD1. Germline CDR1 and CDR2: SGHAT and FQNNGV. The J segment lost 11 bases and the V segment lost 5 bases, leaving 7 bases of the junction unmatched. This CDR3 has 12 amino acids.

This chain joins TRBV16 and TRBJ2-3; possibly TRBD1 for D (6 bases). The germline CDR1 and CDR2 sequences are KGHSY and FQNENV. Trimming cost V 0 bases and J 3 bases, with 7 bases left between them. The CDR3 covers 14 residues. The CDR3 nucleotides are TGTGCCAGCAGCCAATCCAGGGGAACAGATACGCAGTATTTT. Its protein product is CASSQSRGTDTQYF.

The gene calls are TRBV28 and TRBJ1-5, with D possibly matching TRBD1 (5 bases). This CDR3 is 13 amino acids long. Per the germline V gene, CDR1 is MDHEN and CDR2 is SYDVKM. V gave up 10 bases and J gave up 7 bases, with 17 bases separating them. CDR3 DNA sequence: TGTGCCACCCTTCAGGGATTTGAACAGCCCCAGCATTTT. Its translation is CATLQGFEQPQHF. Supplemented by reference TRBV28 and TRBJ1-5, the full variable domain reads DVKVTQSSRYLVKRTGEKVFLECVQDMDHENMFWYRQDPGLGLRLIYFSYDVKMKEKGDIPEGYSVSREKKERFSLILESASTNQTSMYLCATLQGFEQPQHFGDGTRLSIL.

The CDR3 spells CASSQENEQFF. In nucleotides, the CDR3 is TGTGCCAGCAGTCAGGAAAATGAGCAGTTCTTC. J is TRBJ2-1 and V is TRBV11-3, with unresolved D. Germline V gene lookup returns CDR1 SGHNT and CDR2 YENEEA. V was pared by 6 bases and J by 7 bases, with 7 bases between. The CDR3 runs 11 residues. The whole variable domain, remainder taken from reference TRBV11-3 and TRBJ2-1, is EAGVVQSPRYKIIEKKQPVAFWCNPISGHNTLYWYLQNLGQGPELLIRYENEEAVDDSQLPKDRFSAERLKGVDSTLKIQPAELGDSAVYLCASSQENEQFFGPGTRLTVL.

This sequence joins TRBV7-3 and TRBJ2-3; tentative D call: TRBD2 (7 bases). The CDR3 contains 15 residues. V shed 2 bases and J shed 2 bases, with 11 bases lying between them. Germline V gene data show CDR1 as SGHTA and CDR2 as FQGTGA. The CDR3 protein is CASSLRGGPTDTQYF. As DNA, the CDR3 is TGTGCCAGCAGCTTACGCGGGGGCCCCACAGATACGCAGTATTTT.

This chain connects TRBV7-8 to TRBJ1-2; D is possibly TRBD1 (5 bases). CDR3 length equals 15 residues. Trimming took off 1 base at V and 3 bases at J, with 12 bases between the two ends. Germline CDR1 SGHVS, CDR2 FQNEAQ. The CDR3 loop reads CASSLGAGWDYGYTF. The CDR3 bases are TGTGCCAGCAGCTTAGGGGCAGGGTGGGACTATGGCTACACCTTC.

V usage is TRBV5-1 and J usage is TRBJ1-2; D gene unclear. The germline V gene encodes CDR1 SGHRS and CDR2 YFSETQ. V was cut by 1 base and J by 2 bases, with 9 bases left in between. The CDR3 is 14 amino acids. The CDR3 coding sequence is TGCGCCAGCAGCTTGTACCCGGTGAACTATGGCTACACCTTC. Translated, it gives CASSLYPVNYGYTF.

This chain uses TRBV28 with TRBJ2-1; 8 nucleotides line up with TRBD2. Germline trimming cut 6 bases from V and 6 bases from J; bases unmatched to any gene: 4. CDR3 length equals 13 residues. CDR1 is MDHEN and CDR2 is SYDVKM in the germline V gene. The CDR3 protein is CASRPGGRNEQFF. The CDR3 nucleotides are TGTGCCAGCAGGCCGGGGGGGCGCAATGAGCAGTTCTTC.

J is TRBJ1-3 and V is TRBV7-9; D is perhaps TRBD1 (5 bases). The CDR3 has 14 amino acids. Trimming took off 5 bases at V and 3 bases at J, with 11 bases between the two ends. Per germline, CDR1 SEHNR and CDR2 FQNEAQ (reference sequence). The CDR3 loop is CASSTRTGGNTIYF. CDR3 coding DNA: TGTGCCAGCAGCACGCGAACAGGTGGAAACACCATATATTTT.

V gene TRBV15 combines with J gene TRBJ1-3, with D possibly being TRBD1 (5 bases). Germline assignment: CDR1 LNHNV and CDR2 YYDKDF (reference sequence). CDR3 length: 16 residues. V lost 3 bases, J lost 0 bases, and 12 bases lay in between. CDR3 residues: CATSREGPYSGNTIYF. CDR3 DNA sequence: TGTGCCACCAGCAGGGAGGGACCGTACTCTGGAAACACCATATATTTT.

The rearrangement uses TRBV5-1 and TRBJ2-7; TRBD1 matches at 7 bases. The CDR3 length is 14 residues. The V segment lost 4 bases and the J segment 3 bases; nucleotides outside the gene matches: 7. The V gene's germline CDR1 is SGHRS and CDR2 YFSETQ. The chain's CDR3 is CASSPAGTDYEQYF. The CDR3 nucleotides are TGCGCCAGCAGCCCGGCCGGGACAGACTACGAGCAGTACTTC.

DNA for the CDR3: TGTGCCAGCAGCTTCAACGGGAAGACCCAGTACTTC. Residues: CASSFNGKTQYF. The chain joins TRBV11-2 to TRBJ2-5, with D maybe TRBD2 (5 bases). Trimming took 3 bases from V and 6 from J, leaving 8 bases between them. Germline V lookup: CDR1 SGHAT, CDR2 FQNNGV. The CDR3 extends over 12 amino acids.

The chain combines TRBV14 with TRBJ1-1; D is undetermined. The germline gives CDR1 SGHDN, CDR2 FVKESK. The ends were cut back, 4 bases at V and 3 bases at J, with 12 bases in the middle. This CDR3 contains 14 residues. The CDR3 sequence is CASSLLPGYTEAFF. The DNA for the CDR3 is TGTGCCAGCAGCCTTTTGCCAGGATACACTGAAGCTTTCTTT.

This rearrangement joins TRBV3-1 (or the pseudogene TRBV3-2) to TRBJ2-7, with D perhaps TRBD1 (6 bases). Trimming pared 1 base from V and 7 bases from J, leaving 11 bases between. Germline CDR1 LGHDT, CDR2 YNNKEL (reference sequence). The CDR3 extends over 13 amino acids. The CDR3 spells CASSQAGAGEQYF. For the CDR3, the DNA is TGTGCCAGCAGCCAAGCAGGGGCTGGAGAGCAGTACTTC.

This sequence joins TRBV7-2 and TRBJ1-3; D not resolved. V shed 6 bases and J shed 3 bases, with 6 bases lying between them. The CDR3 has 12 amino acids. Germline V CDR1 and CDR2: SGHTA, FQGNSA. The CDR3 DNA reads TGTGCCAGCAGTGACTTTGGAAACACCATATATTTT. Translated, it gives CASSDFGNTIYF.